The present T cell receptor (beta chain) was sequenced within a study of blood T cell repertoires in COVID-19. Study as a whole: Sample material is recorded as cDNA or gDNA derived from T cells, B-cell-depleted T cells, or PBMCs.

Libraries were prepared by immunoSEQ multiplex PCR; TCRdb keeps only in-frame clonotypes and omits some of them. The top ten clones hold about 8.4% of a sample with 150,000 to 200,000 clones, over 75% of them seen once. The length of the CDR3 is 19 residues. J gave up 1 base and V 2 bases, and 14 bases lay outside the gene matches. CDR1 and CDR2 from the germline V gene are MGHRA and YSYEKL. The V and J genes are TRBV4-1 and TRBJ1-1; 9 nucleotides align to TRBD1. The sequenced material came from PBMCs or T cells enriched from blood (not recorded which). The TCR was taken from a woman under 30 who had recovered from COVID-19. CDR3 sequence (DNA): TGCGCCAGCAGCCAACCCACCGGGACAGGGCTCTCTCGGAACACTGAAGCTTTCTTT. It specifies CASSQPTGTGLSRNTEAFF.